This T cell receptor (beta chain) comes out of a study of T cells in Graves' hyperthyroidism and ophthalmopathy. Losses at the gene ends were 5 bases for V and 0 bases for J; bases not matched to a gene: 4. The CDR3 is 14 amino acids. Germline loops: CDR1 DFQATT, CDR2 SNEGSKA (reference sequence). Graves' hyperthyroidism without ophthalmopathy progression within 18 months was termed stable. Amplified regions were TCR beta CDR3 sequences from RNA transcripts. A set of HTBI primers served as the primers for a first-round RT-PCR of the TCR CDR3. MiXCR was run by TCRdb on the multiplex PCR reads, yielding one entry per CDR3 protein. The table has about 560,000 distinct CDR3 sequences, 16% seen once; the top ten hold around 18%.

The chain uses TRBV20-1 and TRBJ2-3; 8 nucleotides line up with TRBD1. The sequenced sample consisted of blood. The sequence was obtained from a woman under 30 with Graves' hyperthyroidism. This chain's CDR3 is CSAQTGGSTDTQYF. CDR3 coding DNA: TGCAGTGCTCAAACAGGGGGTAGCACAGATACGCAGTATTTT.